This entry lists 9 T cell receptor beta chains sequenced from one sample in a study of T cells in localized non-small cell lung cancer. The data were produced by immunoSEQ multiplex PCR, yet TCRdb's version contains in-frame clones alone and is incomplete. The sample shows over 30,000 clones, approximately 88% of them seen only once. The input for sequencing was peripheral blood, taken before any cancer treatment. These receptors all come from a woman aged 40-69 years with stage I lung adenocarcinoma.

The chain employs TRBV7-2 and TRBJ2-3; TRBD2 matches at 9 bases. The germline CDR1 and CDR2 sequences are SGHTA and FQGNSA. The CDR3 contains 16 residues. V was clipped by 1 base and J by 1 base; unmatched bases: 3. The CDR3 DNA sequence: TGTGCCAGCAGCTTAGAGTTAGCGGGAGGCACAGATACGCAGTATTTT. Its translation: CASSLELAGGTDTQYF.

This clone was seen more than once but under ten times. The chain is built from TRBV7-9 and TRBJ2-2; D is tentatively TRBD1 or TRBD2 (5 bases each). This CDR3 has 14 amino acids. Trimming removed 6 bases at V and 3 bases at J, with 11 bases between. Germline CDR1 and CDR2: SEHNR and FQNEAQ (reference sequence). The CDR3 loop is CASSTGTYTGELFF. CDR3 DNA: TGTGCCAGCAGTACCGGGACCTACACCGGGGAGCTGTTTTTT.

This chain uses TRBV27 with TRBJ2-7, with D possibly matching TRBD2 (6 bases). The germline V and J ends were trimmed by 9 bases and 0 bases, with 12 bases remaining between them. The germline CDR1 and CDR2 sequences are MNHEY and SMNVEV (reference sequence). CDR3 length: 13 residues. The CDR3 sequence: CASSAGLSYEQYF. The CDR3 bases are TGTGCCAGTTCAGCGGGTCTCTCCTACGAGCAGTACTTC.

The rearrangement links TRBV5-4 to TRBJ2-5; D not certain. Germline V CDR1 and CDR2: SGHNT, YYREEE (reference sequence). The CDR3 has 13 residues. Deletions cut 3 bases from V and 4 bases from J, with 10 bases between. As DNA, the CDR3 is TGTGCCAGCAGCTCTCCGTCGCCAGAGACCCAGTACTTC. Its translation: CASSSPSPETQYF. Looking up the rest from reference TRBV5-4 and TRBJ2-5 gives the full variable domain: ETGVTQSPTHLIKTRGQQVTLRCSSQSGHNTVSWYQQALGQGPQFIFQYYREEENGRGNFPPRFSGLQFPNYSSELNVNALELDDSALYLCASSSPSPETQYFGPGTRLLVL.

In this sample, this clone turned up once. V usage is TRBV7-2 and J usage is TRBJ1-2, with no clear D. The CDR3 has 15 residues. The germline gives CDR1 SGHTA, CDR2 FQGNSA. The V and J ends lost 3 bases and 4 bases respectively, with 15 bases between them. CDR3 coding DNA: TGTGCCAGCAGCTTCCAGGACCTATGGGGCTATGGCTACACCTTC. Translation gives CASSFQDLWGYGYTF.

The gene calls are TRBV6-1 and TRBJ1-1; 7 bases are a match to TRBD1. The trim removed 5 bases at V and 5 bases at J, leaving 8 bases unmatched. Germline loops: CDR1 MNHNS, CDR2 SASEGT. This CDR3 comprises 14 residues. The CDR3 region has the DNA TGTGCCAGCAGTCCCCAACAGGGGTATACTGAAGCTTTCTTT. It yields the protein CASSPQQGYTEAFF.

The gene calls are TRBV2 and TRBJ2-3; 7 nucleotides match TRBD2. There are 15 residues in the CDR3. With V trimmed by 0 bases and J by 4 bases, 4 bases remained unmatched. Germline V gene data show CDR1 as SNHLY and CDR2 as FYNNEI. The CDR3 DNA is TGTGCCAGCAGTGAAGCGGGAGGGCCGCCAGATACGCAGTATTTT. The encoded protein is CASSEAGGPPDTQYF.

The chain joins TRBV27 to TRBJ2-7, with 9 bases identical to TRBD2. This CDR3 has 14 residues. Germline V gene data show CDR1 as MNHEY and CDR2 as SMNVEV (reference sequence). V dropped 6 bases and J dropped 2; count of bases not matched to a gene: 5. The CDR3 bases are TGTGCCAGCAGGAGACTAGCGGACGCCTACGAGCAGTACTTC. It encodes CASRRLADAYEQYF.

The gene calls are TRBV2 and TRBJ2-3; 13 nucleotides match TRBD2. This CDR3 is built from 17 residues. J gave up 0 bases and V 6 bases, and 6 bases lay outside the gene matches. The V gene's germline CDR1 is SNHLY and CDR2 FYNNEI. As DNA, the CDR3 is TGTGCCAGCAGACTAGCGGGAGGGCCCTTAAGCACAGATACGCAGTATTTT. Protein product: CASRLAGGPLSTDTQYF.